A single sample gave rise to the 25 T cell receptor beta chains below, sequenced in a study of OX40 agonist ivuxolimab in advanced cancers. The repertoire was sequenced with immunoSEQ multiplex PCR; TCRdb's copy has only in-frame clones and lacks some. The table includes tens of thousands of clones, approximately 84% detected once. This material consisted of CD4+ or CD8+ T cells sorted from blood, taken in a trial of the OX40 agonist ivuxolimab. These TCRs come from an adult with an advanced solid tumor such as melanoma, head and neck, liver or kidney cancer.

The chain recombines TRBV5-4 with TRBJ1-6; no firm D call. There are 14 residues in the CDR3. The germline V and J ends were trimmed by 2 bases and 10 bases, with 13 bases remaining between them. CDR1 and CDR2 from the germline V gene are SGHNT and YYREEE (reference sequence). CDR3 DNA sequence: TGTGCCAGCAGCTTTAAAGGGAAGGGCTCACCCCTCCACTTT. Protein: CASSFKGKGSPLHF.

This clone was seen a single time. The chain joins TRBV9 to TRBJ1-5; perhaps TRBD1 as D (5 bases). Between the trimmed V and J ends, which lost 3 bases and 2 bases, there was a span of 6 bases. The CDR3 is 13 amino acids. CDR1 SGDLS and CDR2 YYNGEE come from the germline V gene. DNA for the CDR3: TGTGCCAGCAGCGGGGGGGGCAATCAGCCCCAGCATTTT. It encodes CASSGGGNQPQHF.

V gene TRBV7-2 combines with J gene TRBJ2-1; 13 positions agree with TRBD2. J was trimmed by 8 bases and V by 2 bases; bases with no gene match: 9. Looked up from germline, CDR1 is SGHTA and CDR2 is FQGNSA. The CDR3 is made up of 17 amino acids. CDR3 DNA sequence: TGTGCCAGCAGCTTAACGGGACTAGCGGGAATATTCGATGAGCAGTTCTTC. This sequence encodes CASSLTGLAGIFDEQFF.

The rearrangement links TRBV10-2 to TRBJ1-1; no definite D call. Germline values: CDR1 WSHSY, CDR2 SAAADI. Trimming shortened V by 3 bases and J by 1 base, and 3 bases separated the two germline ends. CDR3 length: 12 residues. CDR3 in amino acids: CASSDANTEAFF. CDR3 sequence (DNA): TGCGCCAGCAGTGACGCGAACACTGAAGCTTTCTTT.

J is TRBJ1-2 and V is TRBV5-1; 9 bases fit TRBD1. The CDR3 runs 14 residues. V dropped 4 bases and J dropped 2; count of bases not matched to a gene: 3. From germline, CDR1 is SGHRS and CDR2 YFSETQ. This chain's CDR3 is CASSLGQGNYGYTF. The CDR3 coding sequence is TGCGCCAGCAGCCTAGGACAGGGGAACTATGGCTACACCTTC.

The chain recombines TRBV21-1 with TRBJ2-5; TRBD1, as called in the table, went unchecked against the DNA. TRBV21-1 is a pseudogene. The CDR3 runs to 15 residues. The chain's CDR3 is CASSDRTGGSETQYF. Written as DNA, the CDR3 is TGTGCCAGCAGCGACCGGACAGGGGGCAGCGAGACCCAGTACTTC.

The chain couples TRBV11-2 to TRBJ1-4; no firm D call. Germline-derived CDR1 and CDR2 are SGHAT and FQNNGV. This CDR3 contains 12 residues. Trimming left V 5 bases short and J 8 bases short, with 9 bases between. In DNA form, the CDR3 reads TGTGCCAGCAGCGACACTAGAGAAAAACTGTTTTTT. This sequence encodes CASSDTREKLFF.

The V and J genes are TRBV4-3 and TRBJ2-7; D possibly corresponds to TRBD2 (6 bases). V was shortened by 1 base and J by 5 bases, with 9 bases between the two germline ends. The germline CDR1 and CDR2 sequences are LGHNA and YSLEER. This CDR3 region has 13 residues. CDR3 sequence: CASSQGRGNEQYF. The DNA of the CDR3 is TGCGCCAGCAGCCAAGGGCGGGGAAACGAGCAGTACTTC.

The V gene is TRBV19, the J gene TRBJ2-7, with a weak D call TRBD1 (6 bases). The CDR3 is 14 amino acids. V lost 1 base and J lost 4, with 11 bases in between. Per the germline V gene, CDR1 is LNHDA and CDR2 is SQIVND (reference sequence). CDR3 in DNA: TGTGCCAGTAGTATAGCTGGGGGCGAATACGAGCAGTACTTC. Its translation is CASSIAGGEYEQYF.

The gene calls are TRBV7-2 and TRBJ2-7, with 9 bases identical to TRBD2. After removal of 0 bases from V and 2 bases from J, the junction contained 2 bases not matched to a gene. This CDR3 spans 15 amino acids. The germline gives CDR1 SGHTA, CDR2 FQGNSA. The CDR3 coding sequence is TGTGCCAGCAGCTTAGCGGGACTAGCTCCCTACGAGCAGTACTTC. The encoded protein is CASSLAGLAPYEQYF.

The J gene is TRBJ2-3, the V gene TRBV7-8; D is perhaps TRBD1 (5 bases). This CDR3 is 15 amino acids long. Between the trimmed V and J ends, which lost 2 bases and 4 bases, there was a span of 13 bases. The germline V gene has CDR1 SGHVS and CDR2 FQNEAQ. The CDR3 sequence: CASSLLFQGADTQYF. The CDR3 bases are TGTGCCAGCAGCTTACTTTTCCAGGGCGCAGATACGCAGTATTTT.

The chain couples TRBV6-6 to TRBJ1-1; no clear D. The CDR3 has 13 amino acids. Germline CDR1 MNHNY, CDR2 SVGAGI (reference sequence). V lost 11 bases to trimming and J lost 6 bases, with 19 bases between them. The CDR3 DNA follows: TGTGCCGGTGCGATAGGTAGTTGGGCTGAAGCTTTCTTT. This encodes CAGAIGSWAEAFF.

The V call is TRBV9, the J call TRBJ2-3, with 8 bases aligning to TRBD2. CDR3 length: 14 residues. Germline-derived CDR1 and CDR2 are SGDLS and YYNGEE. Germline trimming cut 3 bases from V and 6 bases from J; bases unmatched to any gene: 6. CDR3 DNA sequence: TGTGCCAGCAGCGCGGGAGGGAGTAGCGATACGCAGTATTTT. Translation: CASSAGGSSDTQYF.

The V and J genes are TRBV10-3 and TRBJ1-2, with D maybe TRBD1 (5 bases). CDR1 is ENHRY, CDR2 SYGVKD, per germline. Trimming took 10 bases from V and 0 from J, leaving 18 bases between them. The length of the CDR3 is 15 residues. The CDR3: CATIPVTGANYGYTF. In nucleotides, the CDR3 is TGTGCCACAATCCCCGTCACAGGAGCTAACTATGGCTACACCTTC.

The rearrangement uses TRBV7-9 and TRBJ2-7; 9 nucleotides line up with TRBD2. The CDR3 runs 18 residues. V trimming: 5 bases; J trimming: 0 bases; junction bases outside the gene matches: 14. In germline, CDR1 is SEHNR, CDR2 FQNEAQ (reference sequence). The CDR3 DNA reads TGTGCCAGCAGCGGCCCCGGGACTAGCCTATCCCGCTCCTACGAGCAGTACTTC. Translated: CASSGPGTSLSRSYEQYF.

The V and J genes are TRBV6-5 and TRBJ2-5, with D hard to call. Germline V gene sequence: CDR1 MNHEY, CDR2 SVGAGI. V was clipped by 7 bases and J by 5 bases, with 8 bases between them. The length of the CDR3 is 11 residues. The CDR3 protein is CASIHRETQYF. CDR3 nucleotides: TGTGCCAGCATCCACCGGGAGACCCAGTACTTC.

V and J are TRBV19 and TRBJ1-1; no clear D gene. This CDR3 contains 13 residues. CDR1 is LNHDA, CDR2 SQIVND, per germline (reference sequence). V shed 5 bases and J shed 7 bases, with 14 bases lying between them. The CDR3 protein is CASSLAAFYEAFF. Written as DNA, the CDR3 is TGTGCCAGTAGTTTGGCAGCCTTTTATGAAGCTTTCTTT. Full variable domain (rest looked up from reference TRBV19 and TRBJ1-1): DGGITQSPKYLFRKEGQNVTLSCEQNLNHDAMYWYRQDPGQGLRLIYYSQIVNDFQKGDIAEGYSVSREKKESFPLTVTSAQKNPTAFYLCASSLAAFYEAFFGQGTRLTVV.

This clone is a singleton in its sample. The chain has TRBV23-1 and TRBJ1-2; no clear D gene. TRBV23-1 is annotated as an ORF whose role is uncertain. The CDR3 extends over 11 amino acids. Trimming stripped 2 bases from V and 6 bases from J, with 4 bases between. CDR3 region: CASSQGDGYTF. CDR3 in DNA: TGCGCCAGCAGTCAAGGGGATGGCTACACCTTC.

This chain joins TRBV27 and TRBJ2-7; D is uncertain. The CDR3 extends over 14 amino acids. The V and J ends lost 0 bases and 6 bases respectively, with 12 bases between them. CDR1 and CDR2 (germline): MNHEY, SMNVEV (reference sequence). Here the CDR3 DNA reads TGTGCCAGCAGTTTATCGAACAGCCTCCGCGAGCAGTACTTC. Encoded protein: CASSLSNSLREQYF.

The chain employs TRBV4-3 and TRBJ2-7; 8 bases match TRBD1. V was pared by 1 base and J by 0 bases, with 11 bases of the junction left unmatched. Germline loops: CDR1 LGHNA, CDR2 YSLEER. This CDR3 is built from 18 residues. Written as DNA, the CDR3 is TGCGCCAGCAGCCAAGGGCAACAGGGGGGCTCCAACTCCTACGAGCAGTACTTC. It encodes CASSQGQQGGSNSYEQYF.

V usage is TRBV27 and J usage is TRBJ2-5, with D tentatively TRBD1 (5 bases). Germline V gives CDR1 MNHEY, CDR2 SMNVEV (reference sequence). There are 15 residues in the CDR3. V shed 8 bases and J shed 1 base, with 17 bases lying between them. The CDR3 coding sequence is TGTGCCAGCGGGCAGATACAGGAGTTCCAAGAGACCCAGTACTTC. Translating it yields CASGQIQEFQETQYF.

The chain is built from TRBV27 and TRBJ2-1; D gene uncertain. CDR1 and CDR2 (germline): MNHEY, SMNVEV (reference sequence). V gave up 4 bases and J gave up 6 bases, with 16 bases separating them. This CDR3 contains 15 residues. In DNA form, the CDR3 reads TGTGCCAGCAGTTCCTTCCCGGGTTTGGTCAATGAGCAGTTCTTC. Protein sequence: CASSSFPGLVNEQFF.

This chain connects TRBV5-1 to TRBJ2-3; no firm D call. Trimming cost V 3 bases and J 0 bases, with 8 bases left between them. CDR1 and CDR2 from the germline V gene are SGHRS and YFSETQ. The CDR3 has 14 residues. The chain's CDR3 is CASSWAFSTDTQYF. The CDR3 DNA is TGCGCCAGCAGCTGGGCATTTAGCACAGATACGCAGTATTTT.

This clone has a handful of counts. This chain joins TRBV4-1 and TRBJ1-2; D gene uncertain. CDR1 is MGHRA, CDR2 YSYEKL, per germline. This CDR3 comprises 15 residues. Trimming took off 1 base at V and 4 bases at J, with 13 bases between the two ends. CDR3 nucleotides: TGCGCCAGCAGCCAAGTTGAGGGCCAGGTCTATGGCTACACCTTC. As protein: CASSQVEGQVYGYTF.

The rearrangement uses TRBV29-1 and TRBJ2-5, with a possible D match to TRBD2 (6 bases). The CDR3 is 17 amino acids. Trimming cost V 2 bases and J 1 base, with 20 bases left between them. Germline V gene data show CDR1 as SQVTM and CDR2 as ANQGSEA. The CDR3 protein is CSVEKAPSVGSQETQYF. CDR3 in DNA: TGCAGCGTTGAAAAGGCCCCTAGCGTTGGGTCCCAAGAGACCCAGTACTTC. The variable domain in full, completed from reference TRBV29-1 and TRBJ2-5, reads SAVISQKPSRDICQRGTSLTIQCQVDSQVTMMFWYRQQPGQSLTLIATANQGSEATYESGFVIDKFPISRPNLTFSTLTVSNMSPEDSSIYLCSVEKAPSVGSQETQYFGPGTRLLVL.